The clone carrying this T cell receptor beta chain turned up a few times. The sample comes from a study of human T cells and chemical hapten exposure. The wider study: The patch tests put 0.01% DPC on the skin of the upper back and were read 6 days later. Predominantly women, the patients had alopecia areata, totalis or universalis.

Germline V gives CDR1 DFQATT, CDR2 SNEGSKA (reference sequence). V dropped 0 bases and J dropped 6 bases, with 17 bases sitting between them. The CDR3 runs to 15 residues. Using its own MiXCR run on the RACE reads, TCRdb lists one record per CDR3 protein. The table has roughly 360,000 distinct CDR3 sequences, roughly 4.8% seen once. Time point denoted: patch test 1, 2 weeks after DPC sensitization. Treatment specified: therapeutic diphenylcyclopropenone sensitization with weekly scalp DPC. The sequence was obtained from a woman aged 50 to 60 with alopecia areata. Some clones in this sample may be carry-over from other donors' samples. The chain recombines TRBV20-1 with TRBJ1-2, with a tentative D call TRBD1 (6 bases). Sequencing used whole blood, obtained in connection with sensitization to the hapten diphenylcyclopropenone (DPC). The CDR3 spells CSARDQVGGADGYTF. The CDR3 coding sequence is TGCAGTGCTAGAGATCAGGTGGGGGGCGCAGATGGCTACACCTTC.